This T cell receptor (beta chain) was retrieved from a study of blood T cell repertoires in COVID-19. Germline V CDR1 and CDR2: LNHDA, SQIVND (reference sequence). Deletions cut 4 bases from V and 2 bases from J, with 8 bases between. The CDR3 length is 13 residues. The data were produced by immunoSEQ multiplex PCR, yet TCRdb's version contains in-frame clones alone and is incomplete. The table lists roughly 380,000 clones, roughly nine tenths of them singletons. A Seattle source enrolled patients during active infection and followed them longitudinally. This rearrangement joins TRBV19 to TRBJ1-2; D gene uncertain. This receptor was obtained from a woman aged 60-70 years with COVID-19, enrolled during active disease. Sample: peripheral blood. CDR3 in amino acids: CASSNGINYGYTF. The DNA for the CDR3 is TGTGCCAGTAGTAACGGGATAAACTATGGCTACACCTTC. The whole variable domain, filled in from reference TRBV19 and TRBJ1-2, reads DGGITQSPKYLFRKEGQNVTLSCEQNLNHDAMYWYRQDPGQGLRLIYYSQIVNDFQKGDIAEGYSVSREKKESFPLTVTSAQKNPTAFYLCASSNGINYGYTFGSGTRLTVV.